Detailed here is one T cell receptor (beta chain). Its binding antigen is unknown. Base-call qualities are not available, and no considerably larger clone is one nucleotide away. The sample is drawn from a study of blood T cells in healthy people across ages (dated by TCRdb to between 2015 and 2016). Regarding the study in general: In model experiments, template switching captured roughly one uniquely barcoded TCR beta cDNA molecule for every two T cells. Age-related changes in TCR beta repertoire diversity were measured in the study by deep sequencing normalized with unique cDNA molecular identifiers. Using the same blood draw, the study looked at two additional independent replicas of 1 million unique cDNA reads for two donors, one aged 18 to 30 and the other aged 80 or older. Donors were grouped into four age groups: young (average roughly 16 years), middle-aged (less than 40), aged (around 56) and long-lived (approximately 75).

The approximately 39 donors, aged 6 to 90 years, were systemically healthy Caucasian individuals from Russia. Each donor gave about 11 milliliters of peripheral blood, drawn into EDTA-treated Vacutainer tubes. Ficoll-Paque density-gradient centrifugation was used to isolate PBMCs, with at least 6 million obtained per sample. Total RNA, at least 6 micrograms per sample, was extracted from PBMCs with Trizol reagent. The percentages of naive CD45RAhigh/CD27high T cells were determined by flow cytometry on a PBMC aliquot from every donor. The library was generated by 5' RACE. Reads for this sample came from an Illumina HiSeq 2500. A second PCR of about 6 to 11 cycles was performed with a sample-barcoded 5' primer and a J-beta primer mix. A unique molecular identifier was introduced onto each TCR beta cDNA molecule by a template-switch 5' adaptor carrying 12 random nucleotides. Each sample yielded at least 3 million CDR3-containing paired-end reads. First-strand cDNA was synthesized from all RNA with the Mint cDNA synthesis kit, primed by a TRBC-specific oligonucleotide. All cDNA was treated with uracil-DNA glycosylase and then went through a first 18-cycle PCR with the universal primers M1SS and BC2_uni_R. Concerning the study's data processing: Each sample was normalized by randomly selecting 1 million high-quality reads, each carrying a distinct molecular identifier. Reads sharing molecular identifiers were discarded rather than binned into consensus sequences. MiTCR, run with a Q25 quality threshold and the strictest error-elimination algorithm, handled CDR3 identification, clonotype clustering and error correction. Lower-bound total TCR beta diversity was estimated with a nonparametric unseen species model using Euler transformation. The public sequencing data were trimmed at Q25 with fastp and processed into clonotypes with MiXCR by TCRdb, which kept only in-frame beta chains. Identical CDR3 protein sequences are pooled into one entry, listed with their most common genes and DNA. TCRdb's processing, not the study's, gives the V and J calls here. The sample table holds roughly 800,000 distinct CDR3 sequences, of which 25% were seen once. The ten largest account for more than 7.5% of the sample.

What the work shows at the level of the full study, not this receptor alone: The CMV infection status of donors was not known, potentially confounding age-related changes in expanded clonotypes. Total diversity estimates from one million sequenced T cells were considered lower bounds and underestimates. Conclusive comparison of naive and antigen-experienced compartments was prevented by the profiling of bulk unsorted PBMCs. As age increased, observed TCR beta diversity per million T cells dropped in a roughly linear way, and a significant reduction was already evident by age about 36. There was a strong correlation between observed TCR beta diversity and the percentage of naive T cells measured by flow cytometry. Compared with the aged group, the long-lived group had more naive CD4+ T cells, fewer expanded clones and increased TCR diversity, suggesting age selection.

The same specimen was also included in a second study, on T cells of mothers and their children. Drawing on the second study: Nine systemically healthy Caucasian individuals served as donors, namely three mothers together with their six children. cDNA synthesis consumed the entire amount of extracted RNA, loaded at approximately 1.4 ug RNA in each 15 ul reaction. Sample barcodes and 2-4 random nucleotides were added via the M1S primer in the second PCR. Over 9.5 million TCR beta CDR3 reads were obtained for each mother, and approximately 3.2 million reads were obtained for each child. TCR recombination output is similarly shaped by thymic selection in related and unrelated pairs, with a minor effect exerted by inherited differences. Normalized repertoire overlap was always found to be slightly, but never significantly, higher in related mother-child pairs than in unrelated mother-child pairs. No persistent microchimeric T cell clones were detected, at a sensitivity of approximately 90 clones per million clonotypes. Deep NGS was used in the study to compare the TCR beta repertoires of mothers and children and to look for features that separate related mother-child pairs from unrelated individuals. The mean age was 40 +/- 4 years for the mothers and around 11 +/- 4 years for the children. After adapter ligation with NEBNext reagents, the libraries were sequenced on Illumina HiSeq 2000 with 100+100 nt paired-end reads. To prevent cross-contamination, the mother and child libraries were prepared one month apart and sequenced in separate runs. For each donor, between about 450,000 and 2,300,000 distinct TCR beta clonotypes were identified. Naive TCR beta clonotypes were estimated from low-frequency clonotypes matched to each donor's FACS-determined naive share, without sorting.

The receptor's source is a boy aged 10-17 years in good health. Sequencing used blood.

The nucleotide sequence is given as TGCGCCAGCAGCCAAGATATCAGGGTCGCTGGGGCCAACGTCCTGACTTTC. Protein translation: CASSQDIRVAGANVLTF. The rearranged chain carries TRBV4-1 and TRBJ2-6; TRBD1 is possibly the D segment (5 matching bases). The germline V gene provides CDR1 MGHRA and CDR2 YSYEKL. The CDR3 starts with the cysteine, ends with the phenylalanine, and has 17 residues. Only CDR3 DNA is held: 51 bases, read in frame from base 1. The trim is 0 bases for V and 2 bases for J, with a gap of 11 bases between the germline ends.